This TCR beta chain was recorded in a study of post-analysis software for immune sequencing data. Germline CDR1 reads DFQATT; CDR2 reads SNEGSKA (reference sequence). CDR3 length equals 18 residues. Trimming removed 2 bases from V and 0 bases from J, with 23 bases in between. Unique molecular identifiers were present in the TCR beta cDNA libraries. One entry per CDR3 protein results from TCRdb running MiXCR on the PCR reads. The repertoire holds 600,000 to 700,000 distinct CDR3 sequences, with roughly three fifths as singletons. Worth noting for this clonotype: Its antigen remains unknown.

Study observations and caveats: About five TRBV segments (TRBV5-6, TRBV5-1 and TRBV20-1 among them) occurred more frequently in patients than in controls.

The clonotype originates from a girl aged 2-10 years with multiple sclerosis. The genes are TRBV20-1 and TRBJ2-7; D gene unclear. What was sequenced was blood. The CDR3 is CSARNRYKRPRYSYEQYF. The CDR3 DNA is TGCAGTGCTAGAAACCGCTATAAGAGGCCACGATACTCCTACGAGCAGTACTTC.